The 27 T cell receptor beta chains below come from one sample, sequenced in a study of T cells in Graves' hyperthyroidism and ophthalmopathy. It was RNA transcripts that yielded the amplified TCR beta CDR3 regions. An initial round of RT-PCR targeting the TCR CDR3 relied on the HTBI primer set. TCRdb recomputed calls from the multiplex PCR reads with MiXCR, one row per CDR3 protein. Here the sample spans over 500,000 distinct CDR3 sequences, 16% being singletons. The sequenced sample was blood. The receptors here all came from a young woman with Graves' ophthalmopathy.

This clonotype has ten or more counts. This chain joins TRBV6-6 and TRBJ2-7; a weak D match, TRBD2 (6 bases). Per the germline V gene, CDR1 is MNHNY and CDR2 is SVGAGI (reference sequence). The CDR3 extends over 14 amino acids. V was shortened by 0 bases and J by 6 bases, with 12 bases between the two germline ends. The CDR3 region has the DNA TGTGCCAGCAGTTACTCCCCCGCCGGGGGCGAGCAGTACTTC. Amino acid sequence: CASSYSPAGGEQYF.

This clonotype was detected ten times or more. The chain links TRBV28 to TRBJ1-6, with no clear D. CDR3 length: 14 amino acids. The V gene's germline CDR1 is MDHEN and CDR2 SYDVKM. Trimming shortened V by 5 bases and J by 7 bases, and 12 bases separated the two germline ends. The CDR3 DNA is TGTGCCAGCAGTCAGCCTGTCCCGAATTCACCCCTCCACTTT. It yields the protein CASSQPVPNSPLHF.

The CDR3 nucleotides are TGTGCCAGCAGTTTAGGGACACTGGGAAAGTGGCCCCAGCATTTT. This encodes CASSLGTLGKWPQHF. The rearrangement joins TRBV27 to TRBJ1-5, with a tentative D call TRBD1 (6 bases). The germline V gene encodes CDR1 MNHEY and CDR2 SMNVEV (reference sequence). The CDR3 has 15 amino acids. V shed 2 bases and J shed 9 bases, with 17 bases lying between them.

The chain employs TRBV20-1 and TRBJ2-7, with D possibly TRBD1 on 5 matching bases. The CDR3 is 15 amino acids. The germline V gene encodes CDR1 DFQATT and CDR2 SNEGSKA (reference sequence). Trimming took 1 base from V and 4 from J, leaving 17 bases between them. The CDR3 sequence is CSARVDKEVYYEQYF. CDR3 DNA sequence: TGCAGTGCTAGAGTGGACAAGGAAGTCTATTACGAGCAGTACTTC.

This clonotype has just a few counts. The J gene is TRBJ2-7, the V gene TRBV6-1, with a weak D call TRBD1 (5 bases). V was trimmed by 4 bases and J by 0 bases, leaving 10 bases between them. Germline V gives CDR1 MNHNS, CDR2 SASEGT. The CDR3 length is 14 residues. The CDR3 DNA reads TGTGCCAGCAGTGGGTCAGGGTCCTCCTACGAGCAGTACTTC. Protein sequence: CASSGSGSSYEQYF.

This clonotype has at least ten counts. The rearrangement uses TRBV7-9 and TRBJ1-1; weak D call: TRBD1 (5 bases). The germline CDR1 and CDR2 sequences are SEHNR and FQNEAQ (reference sequence). V was cut by 5 bases and J by 8 bases, with 12 bases left in between. This CDR3 comprises 12 residues. For the CDR3, the DNA is TGTGCCAGCAGCGTATCAGGGATGGAAGCTTTCTTT. It specifies CASSVSGMEAFF. Together with reference TRBV7-9 and TRBJ1-1, the CDR3 gives the full variable domain: DTGVSQNPRHKITKRGQNVTFRCDPISEHNRLYWYRQTLGQGPEFLTYFQNEAQLEKSRLLSDRFSAERPKGSFSTLEIQRTEQGDSAMYLCASSVSGMEAFFGQGTRLTVV.

The rearrangement joins TRBV24-1 to TRBJ1-2; 7 positions match TRBD1. There are 13 residues in the CDR3. Germline V gives CDR1 KGHDR, CDR2 SFDVKD. J was trimmed by 6 bases and V by 4 bases; bases with no gene match: 4. Here the CDR3 reads CATSETGIDGYTF. Written as DNA, the CDR3 is TGTGCCACCAGTGAGACAGGGATCGATGGCTACACCTTC.

The chain has TRBV6-1 and TRBJ2-1; 9 nucleotides agree with TRBD2. CDR3 length: 17 residues. In germline, CDR1 is MNHNS, CDR2 SASEGT. The junction had 14 bases not matched to a gene; V was cut back by 2 bases and J by 9 bases. The CDR3 protein is CASSELPTGLAFSEQFF. In DNA form, the CDR3 reads TGTGCCAGCAGTGAACTGCCCACGGGACTAGCTTTTAGTGAGCAGTTCTTC.

The rearrangement joins TRBV20-1 to TRBJ1-2; 7 bases fit TRBD1. J gave up 4 bases and V 5 bases, and 19 bases lay outside the gene matches. The CDR3 sequence is 17 residues long. CDR1 DFQATT and CDR2 SNEGSKA come from the germline V gene (reference sequence). CDR3 DNA sequence: TGCAGTGCTGAAGATAAGGACAGGCCTTTTTGGGCCTATGGCTACACCTTC. Translation: CSAEDKDRPFWAYGYTF.

A single count supports this clonotype. The V call is TRBV12-5, the J call TRBJ2-2; TRBD2 might be the D (6 bases). This CDR3 region has 18 residues. The ends were cut back, 0 bases at V and 0 bases at J, with 14 bases in the middle. The germline gives CDR1 LGHNT, CDR2 FRNRAP. The CDR3 coding sequence is TGTGCTAGTGGTTTGGTACACGGGGCTAGCGCGAACACCGGGGAGCTGTTTTTT. Protein sequence: CASGLVHGASANTGELFF.

This clonotype was seen a few times. This chain joins TRBV6-2 or TRBV6-3 and TRBJ1-1; no reliable D call. The CDR3 covers 12 residues. CDR1 is MNHEY and CDR2 is SVGEGT in the germline V gene. Trimming left V 5 bases short and J 10 bases short, with 14 bases between. For the CDR3, the DNA is TGTGCCAGCAGTACGGGCGAGTACCGAGCTTTCTTT. It specifies CASSTGEYRAFF.

This clonotype occurred a few times. V is TRBV4-3 and J is TRBJ2-5; D may be TRBD1 (6 bases). The CDR3 has 15 amino acids. Germline loops: CDR1 LGHNA, CDR2 YSLEER. With 4 bases removed from V and 5 bases from J, the gap between germline ends came to 17 bases. This CDR3 reads CASSRNPQGRETQYF. The CDR3 DNA sequence: TGCGCCAGCAGCCGAAACCCACAGGGCAGGGAGACCCAGTACTTC.

This clonotype was recorded many times. J is TRBJ1-2 and V is TRBV6-2 or TRBV6-3; D not resolved. Germline assignment: CDR1 MNHEY and CDR2 SVGEGT. The V end was cut by 2 bases, the J end by 4 bases, with 2 bases between. CDR3 size: 11 residues. The CDR3 loop reads CASSYPYGYTF. CDR3 DNA sequence: TGTGCCAGCAGTTACCCCTATGGCTACACCTTC.

This clonotype has ten or more counts. The rearrangement uses TRBV20-1 and TRBJ2-1; maybe TRBD2 (6 bases). Germline assignment: CDR1 DFQATT and CDR2 SNEGSKA (reference sequence). With 2 bases removed from V and 1 base from J, the gap between germline ends came to 12 bases. The CDR3 runs to 15 residues. The CDR3 region is CSARQARGSYNEQFF. As DNA, the CDR3 is TGCAGTGCTAGACAGGCTCGGGGGTCCTACAATGAGCAGTTCTTC.

This chain joins TRBV9 and TRBJ2-1; D gene unclear. Trimming shortened V by 2 bases and J by 3 bases, and 6 bases separated the two germline ends. CDR1 SGDLS and CDR2 YYNGEE come from the germline V gene. The CDR3 is 13 residues long. The CDR3 DNA reads TGTGCCAGCAGCGTCAACAGCTACAATGAGCAGTTCTTC. This translates into CASSVNSYNEQFF. Using reference TRBV9 and TRBJ2-1 for the parts outside the CDR3, the full variable domain is DSGVTQTPKHLITATGQRVTLRCSPRSGDLSVYWYQQSLDQGLQFLIQYYNGEERAKGNILERFSAQQFPDLHSELNLSSLELGDSALYFCASSVNSYNEQFFGPGTRLTVL.

The sample holds many counts of this clonotype. This rearrangement joins TRBV29-1 to TRBJ2-7; 9 positions match TRBD1. The CDR3 is 12 residues long. Germline V gene data show CDR1 as SQVTM and CDR2 as ANQGSEA. Trimming took 6 bases from V and 4 from J; bases not matched to a gene: 4. The DNA for the CDR3 is TGCAGCGTGGGGACAGGGATATACGAGCAGTACTTC. Encoded protein: CSVGTGIYEQYF.

At least ten counts were recorded for this clonotype. The V gene is TRBV4-3, the J gene TRBJ1-4; D possibly corresponds to TRBD1 (6 bases). The germline V gene has CDR1 LGHNA and CDR2 YSLEER. The CDR3 covers 16 residues. V was clipped by 3 bases and J by 3 bases, with 14 bases between them. The CDR3 loop is CASSQDTGLANEKLFF. DNA for the CDR3: TGCGCCAGCAGCCAGGATACAGGGCTCGCTAATGAAAAACTGTTTTTT.

This clonotype was detected ten times or more. The genes are TRBV20-1 and TRBJ2-1; TRBD2 matches 10 bases. V was pared by 5 bases and J by 6 bases, with 10 bases of the junction left unmatched. The CDR3 is 15 amino acids. CDR1 and CDR2 from the germline V gene are DFQATT and SNEGSKA (reference sequence). The CDR3 DNA reads as TGCAGTGCTGAATTTAGCGGGAGGTTGGGCAATGAGCAGTTCTTC. Translation gives CSAEFSGRLGNEQFF.

The chain joins TRBV10-3 to TRBJ2-7, with D uncertain. The CDR3 runs to 13 residues. Germline V gene lookup returns CDR1 ENHRY and CDR2 SYGVKD. Trimming took 6 bases from V and 0 from J, leaving 9 bases between them. CDR3 in DNA: TGTGCCATCAGGGATGGCAACTCCTACGAGCAGTACTTC. Protein product: CAIRDGNSYEQYF.

This chain connects TRBV30 to TRBJ2-7; D gene uncertain. The V and J ends lost 5 bases and 0 bases respectively, with 8 bases between them. CDR1 is GTSNPN and CDR2 is SVGIG in the germline V gene (reference sequence). The CDR3 consists of 12 residues. DNA of the CDR3: TGTGCCTGGGGGCAGACCTCCTACGAGCAGTACTTC. Protein product: CAWGQTSYEQYF.

V usage is TRBV10-2 and J usage is TRBJ2-1; possibly TRBD2 for D (6 bases). The CDR3 has 20 residues. With 3 bases removed from V and 8 bases from J, the gap between germline ends came to 32 bases. Per germline, CDR1 WSHSY and CDR2 SAAADI. CDR3 loop: CASSDPLAGSWYGSWDEQFF. Written as DNA, the CDR3 is TGCGCCAGCAGTGATCCGTTGGCGGGGTCATGGTATGGTTCTTGGGATGAGCAGTTCTTC.

This clonotype was picked up many times. The chain combines TRBV20-1 with TRBJ2-4, with 16 nucleotides matching TRBD2. In germline, CDR1 is DFQATT, CDR2 SNEGSKA (reference sequence). The CDR3 extends over 18 amino acids. V trimming: 5 bases; J trimming: 1 base; junction bases outside the gene matches: 8. The CDR3 region is CSAPGLAGGPTAKNIQYF. The DNA for the CDR3 is TGCAGTGCTCCGGGACTAGCGGGAGGGCCTACGGCCAAAAACATTCAGTACTTC.

This clonotype turned up a few times. The V gene is TRBV30, the J gene TRBJ2-3, with D possibly called TRBD1 or TRBD2 (5 bases each). V was clipped by 4 bases and J by 2 bases, with 16 bases between them. The CDR3 sequence is 15 residues long. Germline V gives CDR1 GTSNPN, CDR2 SVGIG (reference sequence). Here the CDR3 reads CAWTGGGMVTDTQYF. In nucleotides, the CDR3 is TGTGCCTGGACGGGTGGGGGTATGGTCACAGATACGCAGTATTTT.

The chain carries TRBV2 and TRBJ1-2; a weak D match, TRBD1 (6 bases). CDR1 is SNHLY, CDR2 FYNNEI, per germline. The CDR3 runs to 13 residues. Trimming took off 6 bases at V and 6 bases at J, with 14 bases between the two ends. CDR3 amino acids: CASRYRAANGYTF. The CDR3 coding sequence is TGTGCCAGCAGGTACAGGGCCGCGAATGGCTACACCTTC.

Many counts were recorded for this clonotype. The chain joins TRBV4-2 to TRBJ2-7, with 9 bases matching TRBD1. Germline V gene data show CDR1 as LGHNA and CDR2 as YNFKEQ. This CDR3 region has 17 residues. J lost 0 bases, V lost 0 bases, and 6 bases had no gene match. CDR3 bases: TGTGCCAGCAGCCAAGACTCCTGGGACAGGGACTCCTACGAGCAGTACTTC. Translation gives CASSQDSWDRDSYEQYF.

The chain links TRBV7-9 to TRBJ1-4, with 9 nucleotides matching TRBD1. The CDR3 has 14 amino acids. Trimming took 5 bases from V and 7 from J; bases not matched to a gene: 5. The germline V gene has CDR1 SEHNR and CDR2 FQNEAQ (reference sequence). The CDR3 sequence: CASSLRQGGEKLFF. Here the CDR3 DNA reads TGTGCCAGCAGCCTAAGACAGGGGGGTGAAAAACTGTTTTTT.

This clonotype appeared many times. The chain uses TRBV7-2 and TRBJ2-1; 10 nucleotides align to TRBD2. From germline, CDR1 is SGHTA and CDR2 FQGNSA. The CDR3 length is 17 residues. V shed 3 bases and J 6 bases; nucleotides not matched to a gene: 11. The CDR3 reads CASSFLRNGLAVNEQFF. In DNA form, the CDR3 reads TGTGCCAGCAGCTTCTTACGAAATGGACTAGCGGTCAATGAGCAGTTCTTC. Full variable domain (rest looked up from reference TRBV7-2 and TRBJ2-1): GAGVSQSPSNKVTEKGKDVELRCDPISGHTALYWYRQSLGQGLEFLIYFQGNSAPDKSGLPSDRFSAERTGGSVSTLTIQRTQQEDSAVYLCASSFLRNGLAVNEQFFGPGTRLTVL.